This T cell receptor (beta chain) was sequenced in a study of memory CD8 T cells in hepatitis C reinfection. Study context: Between 12 and 24 weeks after reinfection detection, late samples were drawn. General study results and limits: With five donors, public clonotype conclusions could not be definitive.

Only in-frame clones appear in the TCRdb table, and some are missing; sequencing was by immunoSEQ multiplex PCR. The table records about 46,000 clones, 89% of them present only once. Time point: late/post reinfection, 12 to 24 weeks after detection. TCR sequencing was done directly ex vivo on sorted cells, without expansion in vitro. At all three reinfection time points, viable CD3+ CD8+ CD45RO- cells from a couple of donors served as controls. A note on this clone: No antigen is known for it.

The source material was naive CD8+ T cells sorted from blood. The receptor was derived from a young man with hepatitis C virus infection.

The DNA for the CDR3 is TGTGCCAGTAGTATAGGAGACAGGGCCAAAAACATTCAGTACTTC. As protein: CASSIGDRAKNIQYF. J is TRBJ2-4 and V is TRBV19; perhaps TRBD1 as D (6 bases). Trimming took off 1 base at V and 1 base at J, with 8 bases between the two ends. The CDR3 contains 15 residues. Germline CDR1 reads LNHDA; CDR2 reads SQIVND (reference sequence).